This T cell receptor (beta chain) was recovered during a study of cytomegalovirus exposure and HLA in healthy donors. Study results and limitations: Clonal expansion was found to be greater in HLA-associated TCR beta chains than in equally common others in a later analysis.

Germline assignment: CDR1 SGHAT and CDR2 FQDESV (reference sequence). This CDR3 is 15 amino acids long. J gave up 10 bases and V 0 bases, and 5 bases lay outside the gene matches. As regards this clone: Its antigen is unidentified.

Both 60 Vbeta primers and 13 Jbeta primers went into the PCR. Data came from immunoSEQ multiplex PCR; TCRdb stores just in-frame clones and leaves some out. The sample comprises approximately 110,000 clones, 60% to 85% of which are singletons, and roughly 5% rests with the top ten. The receptor was isolated from a female donor in good health and CMV-seropositive. The sequenced material came from PBMCs. The rearrangement uses TRBV11-1 and TRBJ2-1; 11 positions match TRBD2. Here the CDR3 DNA reads TGTGCCAGCAGCTTAGCTAGCGGGGGGGCGGGGGAGCAGTTCTTC. Protein: CASSLASGGAGEQFF.